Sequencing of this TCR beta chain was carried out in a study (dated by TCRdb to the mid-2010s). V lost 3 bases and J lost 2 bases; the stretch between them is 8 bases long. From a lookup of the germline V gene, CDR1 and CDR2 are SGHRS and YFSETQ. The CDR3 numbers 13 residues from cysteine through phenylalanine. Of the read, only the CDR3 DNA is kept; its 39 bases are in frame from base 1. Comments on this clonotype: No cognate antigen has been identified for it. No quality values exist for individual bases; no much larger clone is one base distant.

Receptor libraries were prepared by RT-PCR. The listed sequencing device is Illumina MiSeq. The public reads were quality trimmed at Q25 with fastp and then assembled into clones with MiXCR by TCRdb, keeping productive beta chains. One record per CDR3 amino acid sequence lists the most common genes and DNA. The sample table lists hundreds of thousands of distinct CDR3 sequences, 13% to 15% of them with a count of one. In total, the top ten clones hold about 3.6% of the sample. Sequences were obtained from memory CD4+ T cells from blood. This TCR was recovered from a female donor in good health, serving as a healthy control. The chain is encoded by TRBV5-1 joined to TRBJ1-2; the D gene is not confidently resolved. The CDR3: CASSSRQNYGYTF. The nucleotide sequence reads TGCGCCAGCAGCTCGAGGCAGAACTATGGCTACACCTTC.